This is a list of T cell receptor beta chains from one sample in a study of T cell repertoires in cytomegalovirus infection. For these TCRs, the target antigens are not known. MiXCR was run by TCRdb on the reads, yielding one entry per CDR3 protein. The table records tens of thousands of distinct CDR3 sequences, 35% to 45% of them present only once. The material was CD8+ T cells from cultured PBMCs, obtained from culture after CMV antigen stimulation. The receptors stem from a human donor in good health (CMV status not recorded). Some clones in this sample may be carry-over from other donors' samples. The conserved cysteine and the conserved F or W are not part of the CDR3 here. D genes are given only for firm matches. Clone size is stated in some rows and not others, as once, few, many or a class when expanded.

abundance	v_gene	j_gene	d_gene	CDR3aa
-	TRBV12-3/TRBV12-4	TRBJ2-3	-	ASSFPDGGRDTQY
-	TRBV7-4	TRBJ1-1	-	ASSGPGGKEAF
-	TRBV7-9	TRBJ1-1	-	ASSLDLHSMNTEAF
few	TRBV7-2	TRBJ2-1	TRBD2	ASSSEGGGSYNEQF
-	TRBV7-3	TRBJ2-5	-	ASSPVGGGVGETQY
-	TRBV18	TRBJ2-3	-	ASSPLRRSSISTDTQY
few	TRBV12-3/TRBV12-4	TRBJ1-1	TRBD1	ASTEGQGTNTEAF
many	TRBV30	TRBJ2-7	TRBD2	AWSVGGRVA
-	TRBV29-1	TRBJ2-1	TRBD2	SVAGSIAGGPDNEQF
-	TRBV27	TRBJ2-7	-	ASSTGFTYEQY
-	TRBV4-1	TRBJ1-1	TRBD1	ASSRGLGTEAF
few	TRBV11-3	TRBJ2-7	TRBD1	ASGRGQGSDEQY
few	TRBV12-3/TRBV12-4	TRBJ1-1	-	ASSLGHSPEAF
-	TRBV20-1	TRBJ2-1	-	SARDPRGDEQF
few	TRBV9	TRBJ2-7	TRBD1	ASSVGTGPAYEQY
few	TRBV7-8	TRBJ2-3	TRBD1	ASSATGGGGDTQY
-	TRBV6-1	TRBJ2-5	TRBD2	ASSERRREGRSETQY
-	TRBV27	TRBJ1-6	-	ASSLNGGNSPLH
-	TRBV7-3	TRBJ2-2	TRBD1	ASSRGQGRTGELF
many	TRBV10-3	TRBJ2-1	TRBD2	AISDSGLAGYNEQF
-	TRBV6-8	TRBJ2-7	TRBD1	ASSYSQGGNYEQY
-	TRBV9	TRBJ2-1	-	ASSVVGTRDDEQF
-	TRBV13	TRBJ1-1	-	ASSLGTGYNTEAF
-	TRBV5-1	TRBJ2-1	TRBD2	ASSSGLVNEQF
-	TRBV2	TRBJ1-1	TRBD1	ASSDTQGQGAGAEAF
-	TRBV6-6	TRBJ2-5	TRBD1	ASSLTGGSMLETQY
few	TRBV7-8	TRBJ1-1	-	ASSPTPMNTEAF
-	TRBV7-8	TRBJ2-1	-	ASSLEGSYNEQF
many	TRBV7-6	TRBJ1-2	-	ASSQAGFAANYGYT
few	TRBV19	TRBJ1-1	-	ASSILWENTEAF
-	TRBV7-6	TRBJ2-7	TRBD1	ASSSGTGSYERY
-	TRBV9	TRBJ2-1	TRBD2	ASSVAGTSVSSNEQF
-	TRBV12-5	TRBJ1-5	-	ASGLVLGGDSNQPQH
-	TRBV30	TRBJ2-2	-	AWNGGSGGELF
-	TRBV29-1	TRBJ1-1	-	SVEVLGENTEAF
-	TRBV12-3/TRBV12-4	TRBJ2-5	-	ASSAPRETQY
-	TRBV7-2	TRBJ2-1	-	ASSLVGAALTGEQF
few	TRBV25-1	TRBJ1-4	-	ASSDTSGRTTNEKLF
many	TRBV7-2	TRBJ1-5	TRBD1	ASSSGTVSNQPQH
-	TRBV27	TRBJ1-5	-	ASSLGPGIGQPQH
-	TRBV7-6	TRBJ1-1	-	ASSLAPIRAWNTEAF
few	TRBV12-3/TRBV12-4	TRBJ1-2	TRBD1	ASSFGGTGRPDGYT
few	TRBV6-1	TRBJ1-3	-	ASSELPNSGNTIY
-	TRBV12-3/TRBV12-4	TRBJ2-7	TRBD2	ASTWTSAPHYEQY
-	TRBV7-6	TRBJ2-7	TRBD2	ASSLETSGSYEQY
-	TRBV6-2/TRBV6-3	TRBJ2-1	TRBD2	ASSKAGALNEQF
-	TRBV7-2	TRBJ2-7	TRBD1	ASTWTGGGYEQY
-	TRBV7-6	TRBJ1-6	TRBD1	ASSLGGQGANSPLH
few	TRBV5-5	TRBJ2-1	TRBD1	ASSEGQIFSSYNEQF
-	TRBV11-2	TRBJ2-5	-	ASSLGDRDHVGETQY
-	TRBV27	TRBJ2-5	-	ASSFSGRETQY
-	TRBV4-1	TRBJ1-5	-	ASSQEWNQPQH